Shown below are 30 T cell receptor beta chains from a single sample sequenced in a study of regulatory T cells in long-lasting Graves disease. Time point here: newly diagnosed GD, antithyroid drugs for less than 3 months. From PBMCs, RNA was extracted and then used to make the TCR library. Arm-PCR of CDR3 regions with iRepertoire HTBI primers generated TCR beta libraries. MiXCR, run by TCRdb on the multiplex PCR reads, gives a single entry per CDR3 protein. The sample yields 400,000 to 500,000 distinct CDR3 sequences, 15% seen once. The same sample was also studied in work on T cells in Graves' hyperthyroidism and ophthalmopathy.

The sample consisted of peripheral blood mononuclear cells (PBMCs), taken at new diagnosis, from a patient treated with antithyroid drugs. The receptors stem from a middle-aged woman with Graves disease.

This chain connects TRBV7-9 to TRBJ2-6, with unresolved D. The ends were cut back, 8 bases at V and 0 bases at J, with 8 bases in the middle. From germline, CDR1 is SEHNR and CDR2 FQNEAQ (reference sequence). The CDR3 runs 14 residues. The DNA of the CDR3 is TGTGCCAGCGGGATCACCTCTGGGGCCAACGTCCTGACTTTC. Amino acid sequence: CASGITSGANVLTF. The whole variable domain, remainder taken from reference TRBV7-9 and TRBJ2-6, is DTGVSQNPRHKITKRGQNVTFRCDPISEHNRLYWYRQTLGQGPEFLTYFQNEAQLEKSRLLSDRFSAERPKGSFSTLEIQRTEQGDSAMYLCASGITSGANVLTFGAGSRLTVL.

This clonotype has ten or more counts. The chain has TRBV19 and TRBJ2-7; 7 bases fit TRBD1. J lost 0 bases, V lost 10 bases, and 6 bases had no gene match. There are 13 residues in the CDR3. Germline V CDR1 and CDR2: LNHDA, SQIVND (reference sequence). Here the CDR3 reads CAIATGPSYEQYF. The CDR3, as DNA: TGTGCCATCGCGACAGGGCCCTCCTACGAGCAGTACTTC. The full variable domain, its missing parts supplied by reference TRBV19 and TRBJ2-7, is DGGITQSPKYLFRKEGQNVTLSCEQNLNHDAMYWYRQDPGQGLRLIYYSQIVNDFQKGDIAEGYSVSREKKESFPLTVTSAQKNPTAFYLCAIATGPSYEQYFGPGTRLTVT.

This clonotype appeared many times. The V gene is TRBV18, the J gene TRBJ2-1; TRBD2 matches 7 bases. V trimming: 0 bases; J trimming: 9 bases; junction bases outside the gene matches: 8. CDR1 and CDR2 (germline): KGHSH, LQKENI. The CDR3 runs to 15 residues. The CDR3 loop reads CASSPPVAGATEQFF. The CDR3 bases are TGTGCCAGCTCACCACCGGTGGCGGGAGCTACTGAGCAGTTCTTC.

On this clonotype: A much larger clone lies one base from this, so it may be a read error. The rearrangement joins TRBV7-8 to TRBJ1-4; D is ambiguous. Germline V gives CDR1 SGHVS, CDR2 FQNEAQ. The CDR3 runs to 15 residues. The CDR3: CASSLVEGRNEKPFF. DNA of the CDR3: TGTGCCAGCAGCTTAGTTGAGGGAAGGAATGAAAAACCGTTTTTT.

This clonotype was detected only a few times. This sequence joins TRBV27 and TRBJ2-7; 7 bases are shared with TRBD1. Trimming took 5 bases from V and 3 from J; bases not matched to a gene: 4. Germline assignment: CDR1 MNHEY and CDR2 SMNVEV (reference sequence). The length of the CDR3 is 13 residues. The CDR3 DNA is TGTGCCAGCAGTACCCGACAGGGCTACGAGCAGTACTTC. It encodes CASSTRQGYEQYF.

CDR3 residues: CASSSWRASYEQYF. CDR3 bases: TGTGCCAGCAGCTCCTGGCGGGCCTCCTACGAGCAGTACTTC. The rearrangement links TRBV11-2 to TRBJ2-7; tentative D call: TRBD2 (5 bases). This CDR3 is built from 14 residues. The V end was cut by 4 bases, the J end by 0 bases, with 10 bases between. Germline V gene sequence: CDR1 SGHAT, CDR2 FQNNGV. Drawing the rest from reference TRBV11-2 and TRBJ2-7, the complete variable domain is EAGVAQSPRYKIIEKRQSVAFWCNPISGHATLYWYQQILGQGPKLLIQFQNNGVVDDSQLPKDRFSAERLKGVDSTLKIQPAKLEDSAVYLCASSSWRASYEQYFGPGTRLTVT.

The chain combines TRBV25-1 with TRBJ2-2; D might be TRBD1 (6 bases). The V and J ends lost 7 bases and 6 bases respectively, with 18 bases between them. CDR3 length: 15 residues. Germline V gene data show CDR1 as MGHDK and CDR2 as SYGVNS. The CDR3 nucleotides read TGTGCCAGCACCCCGGGTCAGGGGTGGGCCGGGGAGCTGTTTTTT. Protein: CASTPGQGWAGELFF. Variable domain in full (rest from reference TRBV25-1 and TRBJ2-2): EADIYQTPRYLVIGTGKKITLECSQTMGHDKMYWYQQDPGMELHLIHYSYGVNSTEKGDLSSESTVSRIRTEHFPLTLESARPSHTSQYLCASTPGQGWAGELFFGEGSRLTVL.

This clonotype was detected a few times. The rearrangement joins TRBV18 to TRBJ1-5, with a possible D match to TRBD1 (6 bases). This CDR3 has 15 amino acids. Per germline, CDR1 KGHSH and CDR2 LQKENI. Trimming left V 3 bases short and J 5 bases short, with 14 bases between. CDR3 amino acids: CASSPGGQIDQPQHF. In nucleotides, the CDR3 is TGTGCCAGCTCACCTGGAGGACAGATTGATCAGCCCCAGCATTTT.

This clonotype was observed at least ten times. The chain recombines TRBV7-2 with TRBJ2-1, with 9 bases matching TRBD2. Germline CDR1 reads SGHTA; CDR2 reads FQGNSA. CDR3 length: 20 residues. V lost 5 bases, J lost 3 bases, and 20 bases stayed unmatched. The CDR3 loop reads CASSLSPTSFSGRNYNEQFF. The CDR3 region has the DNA TGTGCCAGCAGCCTAAGCCCGACAAGTTTTAGCGGGAGAAACTACAATGAGCAGTTCTTC.

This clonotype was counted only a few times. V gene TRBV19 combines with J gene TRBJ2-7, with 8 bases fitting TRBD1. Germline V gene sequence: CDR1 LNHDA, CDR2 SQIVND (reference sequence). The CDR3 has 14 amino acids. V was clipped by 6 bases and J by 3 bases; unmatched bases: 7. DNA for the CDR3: TGTGCCAGTAGGCAGGGGGCGAACGTCTACGAGCAGTACTTC. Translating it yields CASRQGANVYEQYF.

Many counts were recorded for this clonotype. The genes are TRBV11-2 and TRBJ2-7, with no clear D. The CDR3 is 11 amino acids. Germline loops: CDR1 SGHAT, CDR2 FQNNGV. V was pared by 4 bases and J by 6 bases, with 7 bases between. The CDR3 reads CASSSPGEQYF. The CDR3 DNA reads TGTGCCAGCAGCTCCCCGGGCGAGCAGTACTTC.

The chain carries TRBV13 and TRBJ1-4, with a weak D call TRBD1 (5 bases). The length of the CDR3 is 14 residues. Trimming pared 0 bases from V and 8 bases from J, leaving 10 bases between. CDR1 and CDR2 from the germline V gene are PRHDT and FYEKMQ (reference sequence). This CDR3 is CASSLGRGVEKLFF. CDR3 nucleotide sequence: TGTGCCAGCAGCTTAGGCCGGGGGGTGGAAAAACTGTTTTTT.

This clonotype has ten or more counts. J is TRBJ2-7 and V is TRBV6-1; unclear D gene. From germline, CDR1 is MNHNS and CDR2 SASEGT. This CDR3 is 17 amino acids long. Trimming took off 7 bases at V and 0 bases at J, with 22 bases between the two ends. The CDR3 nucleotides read TGTGCCAGCATTCGAAGGGTCTCTTTAGACCCCTCCTACGAGCAGTACTTC. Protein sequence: CASIRRVSLDPSYEQYF.

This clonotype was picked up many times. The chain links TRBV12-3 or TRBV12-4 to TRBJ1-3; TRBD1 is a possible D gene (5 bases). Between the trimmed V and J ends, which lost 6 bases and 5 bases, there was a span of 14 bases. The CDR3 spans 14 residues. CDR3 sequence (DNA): TGTGCCAGCAGCCTCGGGGCTTCCCGAAACACCATATATTTT. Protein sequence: CASSLGASRNTIYF.

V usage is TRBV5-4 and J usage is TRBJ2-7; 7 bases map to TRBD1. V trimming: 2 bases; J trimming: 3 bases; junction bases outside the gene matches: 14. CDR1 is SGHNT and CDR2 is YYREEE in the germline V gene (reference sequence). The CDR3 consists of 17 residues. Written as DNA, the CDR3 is TGTGCCAGCAGCTTATCTGGGGCAAGGGGGCCTCTCTACGAGCAGTACTTC. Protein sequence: CASSLSGARGPLYEQYF. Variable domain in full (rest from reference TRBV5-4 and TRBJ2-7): ETGVTQSPTHLIKTRGQQVTLRCSSQSGHNTVSWYQQALGQGPQFIFQYYREEENGRGNFPPRFSGLQFPNYSSELNVNALELDDSALYLCASSLSGARGPLYEQYFGPGTRLTVT.

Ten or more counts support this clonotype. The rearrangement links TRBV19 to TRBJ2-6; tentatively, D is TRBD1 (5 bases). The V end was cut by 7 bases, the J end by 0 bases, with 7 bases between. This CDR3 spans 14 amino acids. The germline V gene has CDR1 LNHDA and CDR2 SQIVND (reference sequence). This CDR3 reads CASTTDSGANVLTF. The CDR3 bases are TGTGCCAGTACGACAGACTCTGGGGCCAACGTCCTGACTTTC.

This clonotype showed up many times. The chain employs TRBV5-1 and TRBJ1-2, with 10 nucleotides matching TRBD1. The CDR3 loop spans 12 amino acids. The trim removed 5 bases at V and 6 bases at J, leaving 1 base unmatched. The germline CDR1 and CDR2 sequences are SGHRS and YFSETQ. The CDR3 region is CASRGTGDGYTF. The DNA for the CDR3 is TGCGCCAGCAGAGGGACAGGGGATGGCTACACCTTC.

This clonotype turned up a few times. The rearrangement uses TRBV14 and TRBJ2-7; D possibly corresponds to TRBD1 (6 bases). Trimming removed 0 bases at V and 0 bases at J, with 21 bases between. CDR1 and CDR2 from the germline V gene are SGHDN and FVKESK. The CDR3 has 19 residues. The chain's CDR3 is CASSQEEAATGLSSYEQYF. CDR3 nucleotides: TGTGCCAGCAGCCAAGAAGAGGCAGCAACAGGGCTAAGCTCCTACGAGCAGTACTTC.

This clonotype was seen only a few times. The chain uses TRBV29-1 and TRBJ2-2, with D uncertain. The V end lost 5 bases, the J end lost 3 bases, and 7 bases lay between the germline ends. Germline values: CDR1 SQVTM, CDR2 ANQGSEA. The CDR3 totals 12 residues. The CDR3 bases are TGCAGCGTTATAGGTTACACCGGGGAGCTGTTTTTT. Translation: CSVIGYTGELFF.

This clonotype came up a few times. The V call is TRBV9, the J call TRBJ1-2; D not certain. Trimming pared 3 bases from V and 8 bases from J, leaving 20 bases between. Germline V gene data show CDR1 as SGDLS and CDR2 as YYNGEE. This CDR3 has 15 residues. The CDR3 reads CASSDPTNPQKGYTF. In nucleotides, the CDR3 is TGTGCCAGCAGCGACCCCACGAATCCTCAGAAGGGCTACACCTTC.

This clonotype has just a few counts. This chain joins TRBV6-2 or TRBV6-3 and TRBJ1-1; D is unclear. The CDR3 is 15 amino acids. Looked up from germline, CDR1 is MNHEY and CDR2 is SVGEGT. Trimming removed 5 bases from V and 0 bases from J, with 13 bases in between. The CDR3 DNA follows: TGTGCCAGCAGTACCCCTGGATACATGAACACTGAAGCTTTCTTT. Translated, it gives CASSTPGYMNTEAFF.

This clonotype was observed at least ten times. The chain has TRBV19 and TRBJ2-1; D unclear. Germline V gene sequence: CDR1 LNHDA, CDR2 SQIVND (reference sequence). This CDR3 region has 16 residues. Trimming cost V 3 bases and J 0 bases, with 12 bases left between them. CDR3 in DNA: TGTGCCAGTAGTATTAAGTTGGGGAACTCCTACAATGAGCAGTTCTTC. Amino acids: CASSIKLGNSYNEQFF.

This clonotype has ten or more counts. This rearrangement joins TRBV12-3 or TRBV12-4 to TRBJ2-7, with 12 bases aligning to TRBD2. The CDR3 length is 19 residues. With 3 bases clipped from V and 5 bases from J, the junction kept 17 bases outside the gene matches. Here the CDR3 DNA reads TGTGCCAGCAGTTTTTCCGTACTAGCGGGAGGTCTCGGGGGTCACGAGCAGTACTTC. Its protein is CASSFSVLAGGLGGHEQYF.

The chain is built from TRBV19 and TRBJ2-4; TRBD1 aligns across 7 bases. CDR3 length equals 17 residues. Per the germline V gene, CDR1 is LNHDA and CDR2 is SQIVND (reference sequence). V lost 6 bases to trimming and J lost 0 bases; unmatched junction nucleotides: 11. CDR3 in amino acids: CASSTGTEILAKNIQYF. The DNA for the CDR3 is TGTGCCAGTAGCACCGGGACAGAGATTTTAGCCAAAAACATTCAGTACTTC.

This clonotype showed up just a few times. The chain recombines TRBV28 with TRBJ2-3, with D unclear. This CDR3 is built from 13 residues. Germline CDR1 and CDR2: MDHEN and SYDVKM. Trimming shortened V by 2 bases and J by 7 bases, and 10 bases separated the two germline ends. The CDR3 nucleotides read TGTGCCAGCAGTTTAATCCAGGAGCATACGCAGTATTTT. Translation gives CASSLIQEHTQYF.

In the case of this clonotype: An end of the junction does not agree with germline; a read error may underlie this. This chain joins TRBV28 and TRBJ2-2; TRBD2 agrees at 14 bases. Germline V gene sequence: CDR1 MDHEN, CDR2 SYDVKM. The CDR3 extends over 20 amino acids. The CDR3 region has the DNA TGTGCCAGCAGTTTCACGTACGGGACTAGCGGGAGAGTCGACACCGGGGAGCTGCTTTTT. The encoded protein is CASSFTYGTSGRVDTGELLF.

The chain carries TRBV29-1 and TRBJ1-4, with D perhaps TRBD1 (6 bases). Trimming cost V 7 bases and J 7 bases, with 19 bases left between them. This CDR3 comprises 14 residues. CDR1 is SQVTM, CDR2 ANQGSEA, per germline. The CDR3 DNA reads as TGCAGCGCCAGCCCACAGGGAGGCATTGAAAAACTGTTTTTT. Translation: CSASPQGGIEKLFF.

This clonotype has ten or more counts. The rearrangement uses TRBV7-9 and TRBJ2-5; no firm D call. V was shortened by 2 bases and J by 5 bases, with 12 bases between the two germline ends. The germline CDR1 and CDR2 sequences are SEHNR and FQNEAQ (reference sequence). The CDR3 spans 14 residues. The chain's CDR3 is CASSLPPAEETQYF. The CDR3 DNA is TGTGCCAGCAGCTTACCCCCGGCGGAGGAGACCCAGTACTTC.

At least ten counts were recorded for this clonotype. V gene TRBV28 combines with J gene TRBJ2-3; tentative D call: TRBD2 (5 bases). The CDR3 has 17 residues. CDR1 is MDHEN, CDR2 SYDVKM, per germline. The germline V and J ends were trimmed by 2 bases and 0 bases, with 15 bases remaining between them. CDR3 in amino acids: CASSLPASRASTDTQYF. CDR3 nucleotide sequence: TGTGCCAGCAGTTTACCCGCTAGCAGAGCTAGCACAGATACGCAGTATTTT.

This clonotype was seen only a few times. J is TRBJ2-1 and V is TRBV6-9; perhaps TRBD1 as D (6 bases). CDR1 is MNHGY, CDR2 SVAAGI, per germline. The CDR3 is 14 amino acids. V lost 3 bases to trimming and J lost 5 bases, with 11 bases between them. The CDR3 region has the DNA TGTGCCAGCAGTTACGTAGGGGGAGACAATGAGCAGTTCTTC. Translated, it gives CASSYVGGDNEQFF.